This TCR beta chain is drawn from a study of blood T cell repertoires in COVID-19. Original data processing: It was from reference gene primer amplification that nucleated cell counts were estimated. TCRdb keeps only in-frame clones here, not all; method: immunoSEQ multiplex PCR. The V and J calls and the clone size are those of that table, but D and trimming were determined from the DNA. The sample shows approximately 170,000 clones, around 81% of them seen only once. The CDR3 runs 13 residues. Trimming took 2 bases from V and 4 from J, leaving 9 bases between them. Germline CDR1 and CDR2: SGHTA and FQGNSA.

The TCR sequence derives from a man aged 55-75 years with active or convalescent COVID-19. The rearrangement uses TRBV7-2 and TRBJ2-7; D is uncertain. Specimen: peripheral blood. The CDR3 coding sequence is TGTGCCAGCAGCTTAATTGCTAATTACGAGCAGTACTTC. Translating gives CASSLIANYEQYF. The complete variable domain, with remaining parts taken from reference TRBV7-2 and TRBJ2-7, reads GAGVSQSPSNKVTEKGKDVELRCDPISGHTALYWYRQSLGQGLEFLIYFQGNSAPDKSGLPSDRFSAERTGGSVSTLTIQRTQQEDSAVYLCASSLIANYEQYFGPGTRLTVT.